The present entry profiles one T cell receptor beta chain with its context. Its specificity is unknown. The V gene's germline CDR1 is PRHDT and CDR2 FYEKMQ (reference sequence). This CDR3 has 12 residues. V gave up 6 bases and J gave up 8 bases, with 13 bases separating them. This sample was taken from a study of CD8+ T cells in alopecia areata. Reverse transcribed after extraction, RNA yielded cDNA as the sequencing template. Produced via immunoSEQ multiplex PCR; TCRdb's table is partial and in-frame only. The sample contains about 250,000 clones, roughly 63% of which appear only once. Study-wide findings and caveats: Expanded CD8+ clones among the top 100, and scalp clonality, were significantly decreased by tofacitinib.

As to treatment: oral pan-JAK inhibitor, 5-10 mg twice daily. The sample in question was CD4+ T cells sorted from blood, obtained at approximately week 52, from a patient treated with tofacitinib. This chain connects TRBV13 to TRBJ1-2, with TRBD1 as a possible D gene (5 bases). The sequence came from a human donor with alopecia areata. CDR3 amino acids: CASSPGTSGYTF. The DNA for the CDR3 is TGTGCCAGCAGTCCAGGGACCTCGGGCTACACCTTC.